This T cell receptor beta chain originates from a study of blood T cell repertoires in COVID-19. In the study overall: Sites across the United States, Italy and Spain contributed samples from acute and convalescent COVID-19. T cells, B-cell-depleted T cells, or PBMCs supplied cDNA or gDNA.

In the original workflow: Nucleated cell counts were estimated from reference gene primer amplification. The data were produced by immunoSEQ multiplex PCR, yet TCRdb's version contains in-frame clones alone and is incomplete. V, J and clone size reflect that table, while D and trimming were determined from the DNA. The sample holds under 150,000 clones, over 80% seen once. This clone is a singleton in its sample. This receptor was taken from a man aged 40-49 years with active or convalescent COVID-19. The sample comprised peripheral blood.

For the CDR3, the DNA is TGTGCCAGCAGCTTAGGAGATAGGGGACAGCAAGAGACCCAGTACTTC. Its protein is CASSLGDRGQQETQYF. The rearrangement joins TRBV11-2 to TRBJ2-5; 7 bases agree with TRBD1. Losses at the gene ends were 1 base for V and 2 bases for J; bases not matched to a gene: 7. CDR3 length: 16 residues. CDR1 and CDR2 (germline): SGHAT, FQNNGV.